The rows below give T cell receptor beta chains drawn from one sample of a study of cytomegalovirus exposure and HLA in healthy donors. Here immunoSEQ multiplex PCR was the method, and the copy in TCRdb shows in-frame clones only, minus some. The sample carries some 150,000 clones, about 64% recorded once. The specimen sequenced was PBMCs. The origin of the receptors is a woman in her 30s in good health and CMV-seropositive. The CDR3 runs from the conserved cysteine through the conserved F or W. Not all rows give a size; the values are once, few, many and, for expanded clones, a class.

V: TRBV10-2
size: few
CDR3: CASSESSPNTQYF

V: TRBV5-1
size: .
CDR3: CASSTGQVTTYEQYF

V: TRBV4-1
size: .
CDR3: CASSQDSGQGWNTEAFF

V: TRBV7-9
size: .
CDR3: CASSLSGRGDEQFF

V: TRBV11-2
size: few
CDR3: CASRLTGTYEQYF

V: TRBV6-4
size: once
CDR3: CASSEEAGGQETQYF

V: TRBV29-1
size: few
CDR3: CSVDYGTSLHEQFF

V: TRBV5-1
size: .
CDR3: CASRLSWGRSNNEQFF

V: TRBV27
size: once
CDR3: CASSPRVDGADTQYF

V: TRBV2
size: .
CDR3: CASSEDRPDLGETQYF

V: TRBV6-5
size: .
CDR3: CASSYLSPVYQAFF

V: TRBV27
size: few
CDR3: CASTLDRGTTDTQYF

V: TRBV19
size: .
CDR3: CASSIRQGIPGTQYF

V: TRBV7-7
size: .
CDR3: CASSPSYMGQYLTGELFF

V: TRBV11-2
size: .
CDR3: CASSPIGGYTF

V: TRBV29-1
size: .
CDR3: CSVDPGLQGDGEQFF

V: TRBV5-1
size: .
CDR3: CASSGERGPSYEQYF

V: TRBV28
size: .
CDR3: CASSLGGGGGYEQYF

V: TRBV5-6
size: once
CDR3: CASSLVAATRNYGYTF

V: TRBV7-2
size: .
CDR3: CASSLYFGTLNTGELFF

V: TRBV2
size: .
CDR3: CASSSDSKLFF

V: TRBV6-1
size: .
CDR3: CASSDMSTDTQYF

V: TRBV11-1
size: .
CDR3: CASSPTTGVNTEAFF

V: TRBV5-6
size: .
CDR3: CASSLIAGGLYEQYF

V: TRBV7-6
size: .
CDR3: CASSLVAAGGGTDTQYF

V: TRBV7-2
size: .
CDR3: CASREGGTGELFF

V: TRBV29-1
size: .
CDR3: CSFRDSVYEQYF

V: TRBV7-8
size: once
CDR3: CASSLLAGAGELFF

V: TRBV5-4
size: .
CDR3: CASSPEAGLYSPLHF

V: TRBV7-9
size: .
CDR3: CASSLALGSGRNYEQYF

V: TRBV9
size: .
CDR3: CASSPWTARNTEAFF

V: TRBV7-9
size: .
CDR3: CASSVTGRNEQYF

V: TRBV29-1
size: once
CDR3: CSVTGRSYEQYF

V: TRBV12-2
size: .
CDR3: CASRPHPPGMNTEAFF

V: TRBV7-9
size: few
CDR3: CASSPRSGPPQHF

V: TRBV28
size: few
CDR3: CASSRWGTGRNQPQHF

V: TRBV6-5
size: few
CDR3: CASSPNTFGNTIYF

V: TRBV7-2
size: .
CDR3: CASTAGYSAETQYF

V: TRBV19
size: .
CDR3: CASSHNQPQHF

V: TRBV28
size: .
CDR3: CASRGTVAYEQYF

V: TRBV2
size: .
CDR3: CASRHSFRDRDHEQYF

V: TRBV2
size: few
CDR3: CASATSGFAYNEQFF

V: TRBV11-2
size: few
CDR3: CASSLDRGPQHF

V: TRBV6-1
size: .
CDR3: CASSAPAGGGNQPQHF

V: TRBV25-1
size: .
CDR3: CASSEDRVYNEQFF

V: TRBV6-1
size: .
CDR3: CASSAIDYYNYGYTF

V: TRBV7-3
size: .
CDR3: CASSFPRGEQYF

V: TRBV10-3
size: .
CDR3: CAIADAVRPTGGYTF

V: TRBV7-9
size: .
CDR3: CASSLARGANVLTF